These 23 T cell receptor beta chains came from one sample sequenced in a study of beta chain features in type 1 diabetes. The entirety of the isolated RNA underwent reverse transcription, so expressed TCRB transcripts were sequenced. Sequencing used immunoSEQ multiplex PCR; TCRdb keeps in-frame clones, though not all of them. The sample holds 350,000 to 400,000 clones; more than 12% are singletons and the top ten take approximately 0.02%. Sequencing used naive CD4+ T cells from blood. These receptors all come from a woman younger than 35 in good health.

The sample holds a few counts of this clone. The chain recombines TRBV30 with TRBJ1-5; TRBD1 agrees at 11 bases. Germline V lookup: CDR1 GTSNPN, CDR2 SVGIG (reference sequence). The CDR3 spans 17 residues. Germline trimming cut 2 bases from V and 0 bases from J; bases unmatched to any gene: 6. CDR3 DNA: TGTGCCTGGAGTAGGGACAGGGGGATTTATAGCAATCAGCCCCAGCATTTT. It translates to CAWSRDRGIYSNQPQHF.

This chain uses TRBV29-1 with TRBJ2-2; a weak D match, TRBD1 (5 bases). Looked up from germline, CDR1 is SQVTM and CDR2 is ANQGSEA. Trimming stripped 6 bases from V and 5 bases from J, with 22 bases between. This CDR3 has 16 amino acids. The CDR3 spells CSVPNERQTGTGELFF. The DNA for the CDR3 is TGCAGCGTCCCAAACGAAAGACAGACTGGAACCGGGGAGCTGTTTTTT.

This clone was seen a handful of times. This chain uses TRBV6-5 with TRBJ1-1; D is uncertain. CDR1 is MNHEY and CDR2 is SVGAGI in the germline V gene. V was clipped by 6 bases and J by 6 bases, with 14 bases between them. The CDR3 length is 13 residues. In nucleotides, the CDR3 is TGTGCCAGCAGCCCCCACGGGGTTCCTGAAGCTTTCTTT. As protein: CASSPHGVPEAFF.

This sequence joins TRBV29-1 and TRBJ2-4, with D perhaps matching TRBD2 (6 bases). With 6 bases removed from V and 6 bases from J, the gap between germline ends came to 15 bases. The germline gives CDR1 SQVTM, CDR2 ANQGSEA. This CDR3 is built from 13 residues. The CDR3, as DNA: TGCAGCGTCATGGGACTTAACGCAAACATTCAGTACTTC. Residues: CSVMGLNANIQYF.

CDR3 protein: CASSLGRTGRTEAFF. CDR3 in DNA: TGTGCCAGCAGTTTAGGAAGGACAGGGCGGACTGAAGCTTTCTTT. The V call is TRBV27, the J call TRBJ1-1, with 8 bases lining up with TRBD1. V gave up 2 bases and J gave up 5 bases; unmatched junction bases: 7. The CDR3 loop spans 15 amino acids. The germline V gene encodes CDR1 MNHEY and CDR2 SMNVEV (reference sequence).

In this sample, this clone turned up a few times. The rearrangement joins TRBV5-4 to TRBJ1-2; D not certain. The length of the CDR3 is 15 residues. V was clipped by 2 bases and J by 0 bases, with 11 bases between them. The V gene's germline CDR1 is SGHNT and CDR2 YYREEE (reference sequence). The CDR3 DNA sequence: TGTGCCAGCAGCTTCGAGCCATCCGCTAACTATGGCTACACCTTC. Its protein is CASSFEPSANYGYTF.

The chain employs TRBV7-8 and TRBJ2-1; the match to TRBD1 covers 7 bases. CDR3 length: 14 amino acids. CDR1 and CDR2 (germline): SGHVS, FQNEAQ. V was clipped by 5 bases and J by 14 bases; unmatched bases: 15. The CDR3 DNA is TGTGCCAGCAGCCCCGAACAGGGGCACCCCTTGGAGTTCTTC. Translation: CASSPEQGHPLEFF.

V is TRBV7-2 and J is TRBJ2-7, with no clear D. Germline assignment: CDR1 SGHTA and CDR2 FQGNSA. V was shortened by 5 bases and J by 7 bases, with 6 bases between the two germline ends. The CDR3 covers 10 residues. Written as DNA, the CDR3 is TGTGCCAGCAGCCAGGTAGAGCAGTACTTC. Translating gives CASSQVEQYF.

J is TRBJ1-4 and V is TRBV9, with D uncertain. V dropped 0 bases and J dropped 7 bases, with 13 bases sitting between them. This CDR3 comprises 15 residues. CDR1 is SGDLS, CDR2 YYNGEE, per germline. DNA of the CDR3: TGTGCCAGCAGCGTAGGTTGGGTGAGGAGTGAAAAACTGTTTTTT. Its protein is CASSVGWVRSEKLFF.

V and J are TRBV30 and TRBJ2-5; D gene ambiguous. Germline V CDR1 and CDR2: GTSNPN, SVGIG (reference sequence). The CDR3 is made up of 13 amino acids. With 2 bases removed from V and 3 bases from J, the gap between germline ends came to 10 bases. This CDR3 is CAWSRAPEETQYF. The DNA of the CDR3 is TGTGCCTGGAGTCGAGCGCCGGAAGAGACCCAGTACTTC.

The rearrangement links TRBV11-1 to TRBJ1-1, with D possibly being TRBD1 (6 bases). V was shortened by 4 bases and J by 4 bases, with 19 bases between the two germline ends. The CDR3 totals 16 residues. Germline loops: CDR1 SGHAT, CDR2 FQDESV (reference sequence). The CDR3 DNA follows: TGTGCCAGCAGCTCTTGGAAGGGGGTAAAGATCACTGAAGCTTTCTTT. Translating it yields CASSSWKGVKITEAFF.

This clone was observed a few times. Here the CDR3 reads CASSFRGSGAYNEQFF. The CDR3 nucleotides are TGTGCCAGCAGCTTTCGTGGGAGCGGAGCCTACAATGAGCAGTTCTTC. This sequence joins TRBV5-6 and TRBJ2-1; D is possibly TRBD2 (5 bases). From germline, CDR1 is SGHDT and CDR2 YYEEEE. Trimming shortened V by 2 bases and J by 2 bases, and 14 bases separated the two germline ends. The CDR3 has 16 residues.

A few counts support this clone. This chain joins TRBV30 and TRBJ2-3; the match to TRBD2 covers 13 bases. The germline gives CDR1 GTSNPN, CDR2 SVGIG (reference sequence). The CDR3 is 15 residues long. With V trimmed by 3 bases and J by 8 bases, 8 bases remained unmatched. The CDR3 bases are TGTGCCTGGAGCGGGACTAGCGGGATGTATGGTACGCAGTATTTT. Encoded protein: CAWSGTSGMYGTQYF.

The chain has TRBV2 and TRBJ2-2; 8 bases line up with TRBD1. Germline lookup yields CDR1 SNHLY and CDR2 FYNNEI. The V segment lost 6 bases and the J segment 6 bases; nucleotides outside the gene matches: 6. The CDR3 consists of 14 residues. CDR3 sequence reads: CASRRGQAAGELFF. DNA for the CDR3: TGTGCCAGCAGGCGGGGACAGGCAGCCGGGGAGCTGTTTTTT.

This clone was observed a few times. The chain couples TRBV14 to TRBJ2-1; the match to TRBD2 covers 10 bases. Germline assignment: CDR1 SGHDN and CDR2 FVKESK. Trimming cost V 4 bases and J 10 bases; bases outside gene matches: 10. The CDR3 sequence is 15 residues long. The CDR3 bases are TGTGCCAGCAGCCTCGTTGAAGCGGGAGGGCCGGAGCAGTTCTTC. Translating gives CASSLVEAGGPEQFF.

This clone was counted between two and nine times. This chain connects TRBV9 to TRBJ1-1, with D perhaps TRBD1 (6 bases). V lost 0 bases and J lost 2, with 8 bases in between. In germline, CDR1 is SGDLS, CDR2 YYNGEE. CDR3 length equals 14 residues. The CDR3, as DNA: TGTGCCAGCAGCGTAGATGGGGGCAACACTGAAGCTTTCTTT. Translation: CASSVDGGNTEAFF.

The J gene is TRBJ1-4, the V gene TRBV30; 9 bases align to TRBD1. From germline, CDR1 is GTSNPN and CDR2 SVGIG (reference sequence). V lost 3 bases and J lost 8; bases outside the gene matches: 7. This CDR3 contains 14 residues. CDR3: CAWSLQGAREKLFF. The CDR3 bases are TGTGCCTGGAGCTTACAGGGGGCACGAGAAAAACTGTTTTTT.

V and J are TRBV5-4 and TRBJ2-5, with 9 bases aligning to TRBD1. This CDR3 is built from 14 residues. Germline-derived CDR1 and CDR2 are SGHNT and YYREEE (reference sequence). J was trimmed by 1 base and V by 4 bases; bases with no gene match: 2. This CDR3 reads CASSQQGAQETQYF. For the CDR3, the DNA is TGTGCCAGCAGCCAACAGGGGGCCCAAGAGACCCAGTACTTC. The variable domain in full, with the rest retrieved from reference TRBV5-4 and TRBJ2-5, is ETGVTQSPTHLIKTRGQQVTLRCSSQSGHNTVSWYQQALGQGPQFIFQYYREEENGRGNFPPRFSGLQFPNYSSELNVNALELDDSALYLCASSQQGAQETQYFGPGTRLLVL.

The chain employs TRBV30 and TRBJ2-1; 14 nucleotides line up with TRBD2. This CDR3 is built from 16 residues. Germline CDR1 is GTSNPN and CDR2 is SVGIG (reference sequence). V was clipped by 3 bases and J by 6 bases; unmatched bases: 7. The CDR3: CAWRSAGTSGSNEQFF. The DNA for the CDR3 is TGTGCCTGGAGGTCAGCCGGGACTAGCGGGAGCAATGAGCAGTTCTTC. Full variable domain (rest looked up from reference TRBV30 and TRBJ2-1): SQTIHQWPATLVQPVGSPLSLECTVEGTSNPNLYWYRQAAGRGLQLLFYSVGIGQISSEVPQNLSASRPQDRQFILSSKKLLLSDSGFYLCAWRSAGTSGSNEQFFGPGTRLTVL.

The chain's CDR3 is CASSDVSGRADMGELFF. CDR3 in DNA: TGTGCCAGCAGTGACGTAAGCGGGAGGGCCGACATGGGGGAGCTGTTTTTT. The chain recombines TRBV25-1 with TRBJ2-2; 10 bases fit TRBD2. With V trimmed by 3 bases and J by 8 bases, 12 bases remained unmatched. The CDR3 has 17 amino acids. Per germline, CDR1 MGHDK and CDR2 SYGVNS.

This clone has only a few counts. The chain couples TRBV11-2 to TRBJ2-2; no clear D. The germline V and J ends were trimmed by 3 bases and 1 base, with 9 bases remaining between them. The CDR3 loop spans 15 amino acids. Germline CDR1 and CDR2: SGHAT and FQNNGV. CDR3 amino acids: CASSFEALNTGELFF. The DNA of the CDR3 is TGTGCCAGCAGCTTTGAGGCATTGAACACCGGGGAGCTGTTTTTT.

This chain uses TRBV11-2 with TRBJ2-5; D is perhaps TRBD2 (5 bases). CDR1 is SGHAT and CDR2 is FQNNGV in the germline V gene. The ends were cut back, 5 bases at V and 7 bases at J, with 11 bases in the middle. The CDR3 runs 12 residues. In nucleotides, the CDR3 is TGTGCCAGCAGCATCGGGGAAGGGACCCAGTACTTC. This gives the protein CASSIGEGTQYF.

Here the CDR3 reads CAWSVNGGRRYNEQFF. CDR3 DNA: TGTGCCTGGAGTGTGAATGGTGGGAGGAGGTACAATGAGCAGTTCTTC. This chain links TRBV30 with TRBJ2-1; D is possibly TRBD2 (6 bases). Germline V gene lookup returns CDR1 GTSNPN and CDR2 SVGIG (reference sequence). Trimming removed 0 bases from V and 4 bases from J, with 16 bases in between. This CDR3 spans 16 amino acids. Based on the CDR3 plus reference TRBV30 and TRBJ2-1, the full variable domain is SQTIHQWPATLVQPVGSPLSLECTVEGTSNPNLYWYRQAAGRGLQLLFYSVGIGQISSEVPQNLSASRPQDRQFILSSKKLLLSDSGFYLCAWSVNGGRRYNEQFFGPGTRLTVL.